Listed here are 22 T cell receptor delta chains from one sample, sequenced in a study of gamma-delta T cells after stem cell transplantation. TCRdb reanalyzed the RT-PCR reads using CATT. The data show 1,500 to 2,000 delta-chain clones, with around 1.7% seen just once and around 66% held by the top ten. The sequencing input was gamma-delta T cells. These receptor sequences come from a human donor. It is not recorded whose cells these are; they may come from a transplant donor.

The table lists this clone with a few counts. The protein TCRdb lists belongs to a much larger clone and differs from this DNA's translation at residue 11, which points to a read error; the protein shown is made from the DNA. CDR3 sequence: CACDPLTGGHPDKLIF. The CDR3 region has the DNA TGTGCCTGTGATCCGTTAACTGGGGGACACCCCGATAAACTCATCTTT. This chain joins TRDV2 and TRDJ1, with 9 bases lining up with TRDD3. V lost 4 bases to trimming and J lost 3 bases; unmatched junction nucleotides: 11. Germline CDR1 is GEAIGNYY and CDR2 is EKD. The CDR3 has 16 residues.

This clone is labeled medium-sized. Additional DNA sequences in this sample encode the identical CDR3. The chain has TRDV2 and TRDJ1; the match to TRDD3 covers 12 bases. The CDR3 is 20 residues long. J was trimmed by 0 bases and V by 0 bases; bases with no gene match: 13. CDR1 is GEAIGNYY, CDR2 EKD, per germline. The CDR3 reads CACDTVGPGGYGKYTDKLIF. In DNA form, the CDR3 reads TGTGCCTGTGACACCGTTGGACCTGGGGGATACGGAAAGTACACCGATAAACTCATCTTT.

This clone has more than one count but fewer than ten. Given a far larger clone just one base away, this is likely a sequencing read error. The chain combines TRDV1 with TRDJ1; TRDD3 agrees at 9 bases. Germline CDR1 reads TSWWSYY; CDR2 reads QGS. CDR3 length: 23 residues. V was clipped by 0 bases and J by 3 bases; unmatched bases: 26. The CDR3: CALGELRLYWGTPSQPDSDKLIF. The CDR3 region has the DNA TGTGCTCTTGGGGAACTGCGGTTGTACTGGGGGACGCCGAGCCAGCCAGACTCCGATAAACTCATCTTT.

Notes on this clone: The likely explanation is a read error, given a far larger clone one base away. Distinct nucleotide sequences in the sample also encode this CDR3. J is TRDJ1 and V is TRDV2, with D unresolved. The V gene lost 4 bases and the J gene lost 0 bases, with 14 bases spanning the gap. The CDR3 runs 15 residues. Germline CDR1 and CDR2: GEAIGNYY and EKD. The CDR3 DNA is TGTGCCTGTGATACCGTATCTCAAAACACCGATAAACTCATCTTT. Its translation: CACDTVSQNTDKLIF.

This clone was detected a few times. TCRdb shows a much larger clone's protein in place of this DNA's translation, and the two differ at residue 14, likely through a read error; the protein shown is translated from the DNA. This chain joins TRAV38-2/DV8 and TRDJ1; the D gene is possibly TRDD2 (7 bases). CDR1 TSESDYY and CDR2 QEAYKQQN come from the germline V gene. The length of the CDR3 is 21 residues. V was trimmed by 1 base and J by 0 bases, leaving 28 bases between them. In DNA form, the CDR3 reads TGTGCTTATAGGAGCCTTTCCTACGCCGACTGGGTGATCCCATACACCGATAAACTCATCTTT. Its protein is CAYRSLSYADWVIPYTDKLIF.

In its sample, this clone is medium-sized (0.01 to 0.1%). A read error likely explains this, since a far larger clone differs by one base. V and J are TRDV1 and TRDJ1; D perhaps matches TRDD2 (8 bases). Germline CDR1 and CDR2: TSWWSYY and QGS. This CDR3 has 19 residues. Trimming cost V 5 bases and J 3 bases, with 28 bases left between them. The CDR3 nucleotides are TGTGCTCTTGGGACCCCCTTCCTAATACTGGGGAACAGGGCCGATAAACTCATCTTT. It yields the protein CALGTPFLILGNRADKLIF.

As regards this clone: The mismatch at residue 3 between this DNA's translation and the TCRdb protein of a much larger clone likely reflects a read error; the protein shown is translated from the DNA. This rearrangement joins TRDV2 to TRDJ2; D is possibly TRDD2 (6 bases). The CDR3 spans 21 residues. CDR1 GEAIGNYY and CDR2 EKD come from the germline V gene. The CDR3 here is CAWDTVSSPSGGVIRAAQLFF. The DNA of the CDR3 is TGTGCCTGGGACACGGTTTCTTCCCCTTCCGGAGGGGTAATAAGGGCAGCACAACTCTTCTTT.

The V gene is TRDV3, the J gene TRDJ1; 10 bases agree with TRDD3. The CDR3 covers 21 residues. Trimming removed 4 bases from V and 1 base from J; junction bases left unmatched: 27. Germline CDR1 is TVYSNPD and CDR2 is GDNSRS (reference sequence). The CDR3 coding sequence is TGTGCCTCCACCCCCTCCGAGGTACTGGGGGATCGTAAGCACTCCACCGATAAACTCATCTTT. It is translated as CASTPSEVLGDRKHSTDKLIF. The whole variable domain, remainder taken from reference TRDV3 and TRDJ1, is CDKVTQSSPDQTVASGSEVVLLCTYDTVYSNPDLFWYRIRPDYSFQFVFYGDNSRSEGADFTQGRFSVKHILTQKAFHLVISPVRTEDSATYYCASTPSEVLGDRKHSTDKLIFGKGTRVTVEP.

There are a few counts of this clone. A far larger clone is one base from this, pointing to a likely read error. This specimen includes other DNA sequences encoding the same CDR3. The chain uses TRDV2 and TRDJ1; a weak D match, TRDD3 (10 bases). V lost 1 base and J lost 0, with 38 bases in between. The CDR3 runs to 24 residues. CDR1 GEAIGNYY and CDR2 EKD come from the germline V gene. CDR3 DNA sequence: TGTGCCTGTGACACGTCAGCCTTCCTACTTGGACTGGGGGATCCATCTAGGTACACCGATAAACTCATCTTT. Encoded protein: CACDTSAFLLGLGDPSRYTDKLIF.

To note about this clone: A far larger clone is only one base removed, so a read error is likely. This chain links TRDV2 with TRDJ1; D gene uncertain. Trimming shortened V by 9 bases and J by 0 bases, and 16 bases separated the two germline ends. The germline V gene has CDR1 GEAIGNYY and CDR2 EKD. The CDR3 has 14 residues. CDR3 in DNA: TGTGCCCGTCACGACATAACCCACACCGATAAACTCATCTTT. Translation gives CARHDITHTDKLIF.

A note on this clone: TCRdb's listed protein matches a much larger clone and diverges from this DNA's translation at residue 7, likely through a read error; the protein shown comes from the DNA. V gene TRDV2 combines with J gene TRDJ1; 10 bases fit TRDD3. Germline trimming cut 0 bases from V and 0 bases from J; bases unmatched to any gene: 15. Germline-derived CDR1 and CDR2 are GEAIGNYY and EKD. The CDR3 consists of 20 residues. For the CDR3, the DNA is TGTGCCTGTGACACCGTGATCCGCGGGGGATACGTGGGGCACACCGATAAACTCATCTTT. Translation: CACDTVIRGGYVGHTDKLIF.

By proportion, this clone is medium-sized. It is likely a read error: a sequence one base away is far more abundant. The sample has other DNA sequences that encode this CDR3 too. The chain combines TRDV2 with TRDJ1, with 12 bases matching TRDD3. This CDR3 is built from 15 residues. CDR1 and CDR2 (germline): GEAIGNYY, EKD. The trim removed 3 bases at V and 11 bases at J, leaving 12 bases unmatched. The DNA for the CDR3 is TGTGCCTGTGACCCCTTACTGGGGGATACCGGTAAGCTCATCTTT. This gives the protein CACDPLLGDTGKLIF.

This clone is termed medium-sized. One base separates it from a far larger clone, so it is likely a read error. This chain uses TRDV3 with TRDJ1, with TRDD3 matching over 10 bases. The V gene's germline CDR1 is TVYSNPD and CDR2 GDNSRS (reference sequence). This CDR3 is built from 21 residues. In DNA form, the CDR3 reads TGTGCCTCCACCCCCTCCGAGGTACTGGGGGATCTTCGGGTGGGCACCGATAACCTCATCTTT. It specifies CASTPSEVLGDLRVGTDNLIF.

This clone was counted many times. V gene TRDV1 combines with J gene TRDJ1; 7 bases match TRDD3. The V gene's germline CDR1 is TSWWSYY and CDR2 QGS. This CDR3 contains 17 residues. The V and J ends lost 2 bases and 8 bases, in that order; junction bases with no gene match: 17. CDR3 amino acids: CALGERGQFELGRKLIF. The CDR3 region has the DNA TGTGCTCTTGGGGAAAGGGGCCAGTTCGAACTGGGGAGAAAACTCATCTTT.

By its share, this clone is medium-sized. This probably arose from a read error, given a far larger clone one base away. V and J are TRDV3 and TRDJ1; 10 bases align to TRDD3. J was trimmed by 1 base and V by 4 bases; bases with no gene match: 27. This CDR3 has 21 residues. Germline lookup yields CDR1 TVYSNPD and CDR2 GDNSRS (reference sequence). The CDR3, as DNA: TGTGCCTCCACCCCCTCCGAGGTACTGGGGGATCCTCGGGTGGGCACCGATAAACTCATCTTT. It translates to CASTPSEVLGDPRVGTDKLIF.

This clone has at least ten counts. Since a far larger clone is one base different, this is likely a read error. The sample has other DNA sequences that encode this CDR3 too. The chain has TRDV3 and TRDJ1, with TRDD3 identical over 9 bases. Losses at the gene ends were 4 bases for V and 1 base for J; bases not matched to a gene: 28. The CDR3 consists of 21 residues. In germline, CDR1 is TVYSNPD, CDR2 GDNSRS (reference sequence). The CDR3 DNA sequence: TGTGCCTCCACCCCCTCCGAGGTGCTGGGGGATCTTCGGGTGGGCACCGATAAACTCATCTTT. This codes for CASTPSEVLGDLRVGTDKLIF.

Of note for this clone: A far larger clone is a single base away, which makes a read error likely. Distinct nucleotide sequences in the sample also encode this CDR3. J is TRDJ1 and V is TRDV1; TRDD3 aligns across 10 bases. The V gene's germline CDR1 is TSWWSYY and CDR2 QGS. CDR3 length: 19 residues. CDR3 loop: CALGERSSTGGLVADKLIF. In DNA, the CDR3 is TGTGCCCTTGGGGAACGATCGAGCACTGGGGGATTGGTAGCCGATAAACTCATCTTT.

This clone is medium-sized (0.01 to 0.1%). Other nucleotide sequences in the sample specify the same CDR3. The J gene is TRDJ1, the V gene TRDV2, with 11 positions matching TRDD3. The V gene end was trimmed by 1 base and the J gene end by 2 bases; junction bases not matched to a gene: 5. Germline V gene sequence: CDR1 GEAIGNYY, CDR2 EKD. CDR3 size: 16 residues. This chain's CDR3 is CACDTLGDRRTDKLIF. Written as DNA, the CDR3 is TGTGCCTGTGACACACTGGGGGATAGGAGGACCGATAAACTCATCTTT.

Relative to its sample, this clone is large. Other nucleotide sequences in the sample specify the same CDR3. This rearrangement joins TRDV2 to TRDJ1; TRDD3 agrees at 7 bases. This CDR3 comprises 16 residues. Germline lookup yields CDR1 GEAIGNYY and CDR2 EKD. V lost 0 bases and J lost 1; bases outside the gene matches: 7. DNA of the CDR3: TGTGCCTGTGACACCCTGGGGATAGGGGGCACCGATAAACTCATCTTT. As protein: CACDTLGIGGTDKLIF.

This clone was picked up a small number of times. The chain employs TRDV2 and TRDJ1; 7 nucleotides align to TRDD3. The ends lost 4 bases at V and 0 bases at J; junction bases unmatched: 4. This CDR3 is built from 14 residues. The germline V gene has CDR1 GEAIGNYY and CDR2 EKD. The CDR3 region has the DNA TGTGCCTGTGATCTCCTGGGGGACACCGATAAACTCATCTTT. It encodes CACDLLGDTDKLIF.

A remark on this clone: TCRdb attributes to this sequence the protein of a much larger clone, which differs from the DNA translation at residue 4; a read error is likely, and the protein displayed is translated from the DNA. CDR3 bases: TGTGCCTGTGGCACCGTTGTCGGGGGAGAGTACACCGATAAACTCATCTTT. Its translation: CACGTVVGGEYTDKLIF. The V call is TRDV2, the J call TRDJ1; tentative D call: TRDD3 (6 bases). CDR3 length: 17 amino acids. Germline CDR1 is GEAIGNYY and CDR2 is EKD.

Judged by abundance, this clone is large. Other DNA sequences in this sample translate to the same CDR3. V is TRDV2 and J is TRDJ1, with TRDD3 as a possible D gene (6 bases). V was clipped by 2 bases and J by 2 bases, with 17 bases between them. This CDR3 contains 16 residues. The germline gives CDR1 GEAIGNYY, CDR2 EKD. CDR3 loop: CACDKAWLGNTDKLIF. CDR3 in DNA: TGTGCCTGTGACAAGGCCTGGCTGGGGAATACCGATAAACTCATCTTT.